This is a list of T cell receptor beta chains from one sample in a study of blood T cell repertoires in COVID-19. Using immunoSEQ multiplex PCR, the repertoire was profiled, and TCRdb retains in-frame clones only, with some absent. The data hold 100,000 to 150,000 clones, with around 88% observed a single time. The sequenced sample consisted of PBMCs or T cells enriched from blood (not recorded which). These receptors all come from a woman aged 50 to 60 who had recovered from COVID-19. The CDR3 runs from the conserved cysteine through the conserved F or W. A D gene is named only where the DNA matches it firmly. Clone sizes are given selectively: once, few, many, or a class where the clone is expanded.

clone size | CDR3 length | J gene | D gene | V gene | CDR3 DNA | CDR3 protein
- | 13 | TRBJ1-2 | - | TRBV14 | TGTGCCAGCAGCCCCCTTTTAGGGGATGGCTACACCTTC | CASSPLLGDGYTF
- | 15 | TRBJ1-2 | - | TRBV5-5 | TGTGCCAGCAGCTTGGTTCCAGGGGCGGACTATGGCTACACCTTC | CASSLVPGADYGYTF
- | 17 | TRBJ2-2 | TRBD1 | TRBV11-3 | TGTGCCAGCAGCCTTATCCAGGGGGCGCAGTCCACCGGGGAGCTGTTTTTT | CASSLIQGAQSTGELFF
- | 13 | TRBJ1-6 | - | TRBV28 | TGTGCCAGCAGGCCAGTCCATAATTCACCCCTCCACTTT | CASRPVHNSPLHF
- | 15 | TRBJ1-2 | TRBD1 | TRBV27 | TGTGCCAGCAGTGAGACAGGGGGTGCTCACTATGGCTACACCTTC | CASSETGGAHYGYTF
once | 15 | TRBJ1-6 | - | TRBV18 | TGTGCCAGCTCACCATCTCAGGGCCGTAATTCACCCCTCCACTTT | CASSPSQGRNSPLHF
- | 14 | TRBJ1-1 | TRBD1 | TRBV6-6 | TGTGCCAGCAGTCCCCCCGGGACAGGGAGTTCGGCTTTCTTT | CASSPPGTGSSAFF
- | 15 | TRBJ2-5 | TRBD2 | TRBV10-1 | TGCGCCAGCAGTGAGTCAAAAGCGGGGGAAGAGACCCAGTACTTC | CASSESKAGEETQYF
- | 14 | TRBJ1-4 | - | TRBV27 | TGTGCCAGCAGTCCTGACAGATCGAATGAAAAACTGTTTTTT | CASSPDRSNEKLFF
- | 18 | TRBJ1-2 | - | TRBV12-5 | TGTGCTAGTGGTTTGGTGACTATCAGGACAGCCATCCCCTATGGCTACACCTTC | CASGLVTIRTAIPYGYTF
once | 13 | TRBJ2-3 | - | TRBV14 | TGTGCCAGCAGCCAAGATCTCTTGGATACGCAGTATTTT | CASSQDLLDTQYF
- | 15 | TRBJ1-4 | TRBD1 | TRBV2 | TGTGCCACCACGGAAGGCCAGGGGGTTTGGGAAAAAATGTTTTTT | CATTEGQGVWEKMFF
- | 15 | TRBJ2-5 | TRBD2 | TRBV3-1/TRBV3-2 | TGTGCCAGCAGCCAAGACCCCGGGGGGGGGCAGACCCAGTACTTC | CASSQDPGGGQTQYF